This paragraph reports one TCR beta chain. This sample was included in a study of blood T cell repertoires in COVID-19. Background on the study: Specimens from acute and convalescent COVID-19 originated in the United States, Italy and Spain. PBMCs, B-cell-depleted T cells, or T cells provided the cDNA or gDNA that made up the material.

The study counted Cohort 3 donors as recovered given two negative PCRs, clearance, or symptom resolution. This CDR3 is 16 amino acids long. V trimming: 0 bases; J trimming: 7 bases; junction bases outside the gene matches: 8. From germline, CDR1 is SGDLS and CDR2 YYNGEE. Methods used by the authors: Reference gene primer amplification gave nucleated cell count estimates. Generated by immunoSEQ multiplex PCR, the TCRdb table keeps only in-frame clones and is missing some. That table furnishes V, J and clone size, whereas the DNA furnished D and trimming. In the table there are nearly 400,000 clones, under 90% of which are singletons.

This TCR came from a woman aged 25 to 39 who had recovered from COVID-19. The chain links TRBV9 to TRBJ2-1, with TRBD2 identical over 9 bases. Material: PBMCs or T cells enriched from blood (not recorded which). CDR3 coding DNA: TGTGCCAGCAGCGTAGGTGCGGGGGGGCCCGGTAATGAGCAGTTCTTC. Protein product: CASSVGAGGPGNEQFF.